This TCR beta chain was sequenced for a study of blood T cell repertoires in COVID-19. How the authors handled the data: Reference gene primer amplification in the assay estimated nucleated cell counts. TCRdb keeps only in-frame clones here, not all; method: immunoSEQ multiplex PCR. Clone size and V and J calls were adopted from that table, with D and trimming inferred from the DNA. The repertoire includes 60,000 to 70,000 clones, about 90% of them detected once, and about 6.8% sits in the top ten. The CDR3 runs 12 residues. From germline, CDR1 is SGHNT and CDR2 YYREEE (reference sequence). V was pared by 4 bases and J by 4 bases, with 9 bases between.

Sequenced material: peripheral blood. This receptor was obtained from a human donor in a cohort sampled during active COVID-19. The chain is built from TRBV5-4 and TRBJ2-7, with D perhaps matching TRBD1 (5 bases). The CDR3 sequence is CASSLDRYEQYF. In nucleotides, the CDR3 is TGTGCCAGCAGCCTCGACAGATACGAGCAGTACTTC.